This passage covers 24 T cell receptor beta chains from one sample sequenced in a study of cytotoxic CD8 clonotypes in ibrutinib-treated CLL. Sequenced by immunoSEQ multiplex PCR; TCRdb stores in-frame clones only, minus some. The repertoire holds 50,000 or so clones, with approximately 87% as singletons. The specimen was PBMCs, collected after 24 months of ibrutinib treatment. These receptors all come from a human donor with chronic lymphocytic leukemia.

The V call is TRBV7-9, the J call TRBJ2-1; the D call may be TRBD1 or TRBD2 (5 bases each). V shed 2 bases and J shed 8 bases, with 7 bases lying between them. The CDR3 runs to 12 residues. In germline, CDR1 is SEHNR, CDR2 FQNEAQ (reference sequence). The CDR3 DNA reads TGTGCCAGCAGCTTACAGGGAGATGAGCAGTTCTTC. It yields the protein CASSLQGDEQFF.

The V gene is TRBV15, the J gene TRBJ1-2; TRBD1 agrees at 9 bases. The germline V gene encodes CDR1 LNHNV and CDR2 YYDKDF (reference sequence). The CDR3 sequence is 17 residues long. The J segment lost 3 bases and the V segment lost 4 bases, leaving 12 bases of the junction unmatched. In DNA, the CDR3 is TGTGCCACCAGCACCCGGGACAGGGCCTCTAGTGACTATGGCTACACCTTC. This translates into CATSTRDRASSDYGYTF. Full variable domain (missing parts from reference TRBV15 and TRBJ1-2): DAMVIQNPRYQVTQFGKPVTLSCSQTLNHNVMYWYQQKSSQAPKLLFHYYDKDFNNEADTPDNFQSRRPNTSFCFLDIRSPGLGDTAMYLCATSTRDRASSDYGYTFGSGTRLTVV.

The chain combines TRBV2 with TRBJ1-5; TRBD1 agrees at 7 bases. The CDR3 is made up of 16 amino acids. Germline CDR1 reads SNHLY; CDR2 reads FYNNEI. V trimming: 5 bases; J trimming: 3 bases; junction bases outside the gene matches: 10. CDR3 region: CASSLRTGGTNQPQHF. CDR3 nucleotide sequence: TGTGCCAGCAGTCTACGGACAGGCGGTACCAATCAGCCCCAGCATTTT. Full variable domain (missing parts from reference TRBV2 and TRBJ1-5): EPEVTQTPSHQVTQMGQEVILRCVPISNHLYFYWYRQILGQKVEFLVSFYNNEISEKSEIFDDQFSVERPDGSNFTLKIRSTKLEDSAMYFCASSLRTGGTNQPQHFGDGTRLSIL.

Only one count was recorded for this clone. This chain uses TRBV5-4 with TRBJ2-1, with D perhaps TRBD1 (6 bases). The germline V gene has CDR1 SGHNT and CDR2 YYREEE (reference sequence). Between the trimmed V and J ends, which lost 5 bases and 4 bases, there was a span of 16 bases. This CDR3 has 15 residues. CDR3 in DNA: TGTGCCAGCAGTTTACCCGGGACAACTTACAATGAGCAGTTCTTC. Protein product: CASSLPGTTYNEQFF.

The CDR3 coding sequence is TGCGCCAGCAGCTTGCGCGGGAGGGGTGAGACCCAGTACTTC. It codes for CASSLRGRGETQYF. The chain joins TRBV5-1 to TRBJ2-5; 9 nucleotides align to TRBD2. Trimming removed 1 base from V and 5 bases from J; junction bases left unmatched: 3. There are 14 residues in the CDR3. Per germline, CDR1 SGHRS and CDR2 YFSETQ.

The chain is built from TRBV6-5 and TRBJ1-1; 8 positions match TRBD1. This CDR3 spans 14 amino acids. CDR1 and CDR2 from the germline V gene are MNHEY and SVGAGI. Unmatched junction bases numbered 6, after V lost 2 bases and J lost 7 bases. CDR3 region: CASSYRTGSLEAFF. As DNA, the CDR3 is TGTGCCAGCAGTTACCGGACAGGGTCGCTTGAAGCTTTCTTT.

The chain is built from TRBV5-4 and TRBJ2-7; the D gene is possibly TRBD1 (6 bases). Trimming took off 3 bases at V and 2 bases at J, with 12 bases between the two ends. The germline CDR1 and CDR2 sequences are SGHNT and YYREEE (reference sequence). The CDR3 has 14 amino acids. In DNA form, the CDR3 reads TGTGCCAGCAGCTCCGGGCAGGGGACCTACGAGCAGTACTTC. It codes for CASSSGQGTYEQYF.

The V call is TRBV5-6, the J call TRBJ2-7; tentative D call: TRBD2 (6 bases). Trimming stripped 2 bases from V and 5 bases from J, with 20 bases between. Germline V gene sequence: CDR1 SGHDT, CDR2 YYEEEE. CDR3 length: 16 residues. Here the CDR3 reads CASSFLGRPMRDEQYF. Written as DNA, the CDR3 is TGTGCCAGCAGCTTTCTTGGGAGGCCCATGAGGGACGAGCAGTACTTC.

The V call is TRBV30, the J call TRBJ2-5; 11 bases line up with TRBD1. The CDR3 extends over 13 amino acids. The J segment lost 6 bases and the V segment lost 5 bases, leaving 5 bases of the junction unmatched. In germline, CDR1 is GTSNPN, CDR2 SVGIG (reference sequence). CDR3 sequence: CAWAGQGEKTQYF. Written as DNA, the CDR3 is TGTGCCTGGGCGGGACAGGGGGAAAAGACCCAGTACTTC. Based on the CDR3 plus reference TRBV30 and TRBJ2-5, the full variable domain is SQTIHQWPATLVQPVGSPLSLECTVEGTSNPNLYWYRQAAGRGLQLLFYSVGIGQISSEVPQNLSASRPQDRQFILSSKKLLLSDSGFYLCAWAGQGEKTQYFGPGTRLLVL.

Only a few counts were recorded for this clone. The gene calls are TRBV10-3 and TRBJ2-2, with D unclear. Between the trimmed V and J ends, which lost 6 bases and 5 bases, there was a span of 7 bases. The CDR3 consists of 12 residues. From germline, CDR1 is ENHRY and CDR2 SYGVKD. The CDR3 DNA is TGTGCCATCAGGGACGGGACCGGGGAGCTGTTTTTT. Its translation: CAIRDGTGELFF.

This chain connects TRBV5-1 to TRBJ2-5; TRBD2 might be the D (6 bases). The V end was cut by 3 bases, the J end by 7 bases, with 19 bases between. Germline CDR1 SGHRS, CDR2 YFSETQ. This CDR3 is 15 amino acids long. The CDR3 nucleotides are TGCGCCAGCAGCTCCGAGGATTCGGGAGACGGGACCCAGTACTTC. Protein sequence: CASSSEDSGDGTQYF.

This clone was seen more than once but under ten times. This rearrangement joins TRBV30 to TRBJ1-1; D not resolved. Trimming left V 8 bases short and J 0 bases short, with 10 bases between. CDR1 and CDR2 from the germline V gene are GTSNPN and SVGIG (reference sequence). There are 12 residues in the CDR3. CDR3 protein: CAQWELNTEAFF. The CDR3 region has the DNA TGTGCCCAATGGGAGCTGAACACTGAAGCTTTCTTT.

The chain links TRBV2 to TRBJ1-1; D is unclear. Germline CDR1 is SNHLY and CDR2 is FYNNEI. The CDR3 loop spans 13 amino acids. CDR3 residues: CATAVKMNTEAFF. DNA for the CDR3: TGTGCTACGGCAGTTAAAATGAACACTGAAGCTTTCTTT.

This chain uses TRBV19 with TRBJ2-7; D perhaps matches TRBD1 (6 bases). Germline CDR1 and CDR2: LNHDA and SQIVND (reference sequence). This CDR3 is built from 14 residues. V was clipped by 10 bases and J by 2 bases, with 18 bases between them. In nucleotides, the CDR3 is TGTGCCACCCCCTATAGACAGGTCACCTACGAGCAGTACTTC. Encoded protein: CATPYRQVTYEQYF.

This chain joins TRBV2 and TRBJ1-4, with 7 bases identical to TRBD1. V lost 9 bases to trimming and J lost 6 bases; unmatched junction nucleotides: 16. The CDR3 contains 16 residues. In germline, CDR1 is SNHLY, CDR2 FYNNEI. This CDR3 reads CARTGLYVDLDEKLFF. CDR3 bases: TGTGCCAGGACAGGGTTGTATGTCGATCTCGATGAAAAACTGTTTTTT.

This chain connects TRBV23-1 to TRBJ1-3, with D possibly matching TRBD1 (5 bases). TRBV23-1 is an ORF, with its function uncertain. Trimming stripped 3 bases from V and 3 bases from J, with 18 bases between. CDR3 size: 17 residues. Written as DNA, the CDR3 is TGCGCCAGCAGTCACAGGGTAACAGGCATACTTGGAAACACCATATATTTT. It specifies CASSHRVTGILGNTIYF.

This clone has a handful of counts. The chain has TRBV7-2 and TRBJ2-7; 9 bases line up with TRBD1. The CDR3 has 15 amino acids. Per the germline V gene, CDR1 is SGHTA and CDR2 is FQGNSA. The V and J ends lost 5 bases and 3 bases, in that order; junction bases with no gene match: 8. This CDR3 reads CASSTGTGQGYEQYF. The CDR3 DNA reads TGTGCCAGCAGCACTGGGACAGGGCAGGGCTACGAGCAGTACTTC.

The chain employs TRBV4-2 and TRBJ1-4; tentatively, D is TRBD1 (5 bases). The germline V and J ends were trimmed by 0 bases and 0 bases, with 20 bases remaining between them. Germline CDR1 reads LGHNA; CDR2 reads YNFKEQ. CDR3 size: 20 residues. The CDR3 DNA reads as TGTGCCAGCAGCCAAGAGTGGATTTGGGGGGGATTCACAACTAATGAAAAACTGTTTTTT. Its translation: CASSQEWIWGGFTTNEKLFF.

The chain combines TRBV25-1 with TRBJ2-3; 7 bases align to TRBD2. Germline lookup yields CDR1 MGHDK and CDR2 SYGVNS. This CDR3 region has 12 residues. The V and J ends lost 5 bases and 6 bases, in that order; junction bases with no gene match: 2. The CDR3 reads CASSSGRDTQYF. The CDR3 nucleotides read TGTGCCAGCAGTTCCGGGAGGGATACGCAGTATTTT.

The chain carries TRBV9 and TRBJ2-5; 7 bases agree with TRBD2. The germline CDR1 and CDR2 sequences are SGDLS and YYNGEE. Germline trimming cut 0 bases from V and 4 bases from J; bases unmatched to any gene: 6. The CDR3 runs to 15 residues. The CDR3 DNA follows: TGTGCCAGCAGCGTAGTACCGGGAGGCGGAGAGACCCAGTACTTC. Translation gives CASSVVPGGGETQYF.

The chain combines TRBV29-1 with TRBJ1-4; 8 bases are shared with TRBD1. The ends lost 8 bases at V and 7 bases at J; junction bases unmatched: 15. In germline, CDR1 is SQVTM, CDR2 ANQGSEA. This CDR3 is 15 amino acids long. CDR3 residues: CSSGIGRTGSEKLFF. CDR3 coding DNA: TGCAGCTCTGGGATAGGGAGGACAGGGAGTGAAAAACTGTTTTTT. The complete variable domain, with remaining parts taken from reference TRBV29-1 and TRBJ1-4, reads SAVISQKPSRDICQRGTSLTIQCQVDSQVTMMFWYRQQPGQSLTLIATANQGSEATYESGFVIDKFPISRPNLTFSTLTVSNMSPEDSSIYLCSSGIGRTGSEKLFFGSGTQLSVL.

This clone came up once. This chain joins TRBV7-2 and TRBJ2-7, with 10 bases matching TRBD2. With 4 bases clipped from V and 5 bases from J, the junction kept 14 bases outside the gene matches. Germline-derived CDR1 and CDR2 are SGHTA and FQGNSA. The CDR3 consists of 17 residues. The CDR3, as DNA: TGTGCCAGCAGCTCTAGGGGGGGGACTAGCGATTTCCACGAGCAGTACTTC. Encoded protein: CASSSRGGTSDFHEQYF.

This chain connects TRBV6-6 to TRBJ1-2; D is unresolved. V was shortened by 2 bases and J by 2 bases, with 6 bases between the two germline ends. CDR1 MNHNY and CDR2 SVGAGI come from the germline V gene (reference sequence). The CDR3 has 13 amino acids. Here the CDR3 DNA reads TGTGCCAGCAGTTACGACGTGAACTATGGCTACACCTTC. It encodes CASSYDVNYGYTF.

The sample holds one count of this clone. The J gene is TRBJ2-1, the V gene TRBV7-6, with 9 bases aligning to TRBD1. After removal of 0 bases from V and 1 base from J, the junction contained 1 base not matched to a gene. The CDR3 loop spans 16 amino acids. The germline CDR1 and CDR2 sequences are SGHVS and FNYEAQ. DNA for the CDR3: TGTGCCAGCAGCTTAGCCGGGACAGGGTCCTACAATGAGCAGTTCTTC. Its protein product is CASSLAGTGSYNEQFF.